This TCR beta chain was sequenced in a study of cytomegalovirus exposure and HLA in healthy donors. Study outcomes and limitations: The HLA-A and HLA-B alleles of most subjects were reportedly predicted accurately from TCR beta sequences. When analyzed later, a missense DCLRE1C variant was found to be linked to TCR beta V- and J-gene trimming.

The donors, nominally healthy at sampling, likely had unrecorded immune exposures. Amplification used 60 Vbeta primers and 13 Jbeta primers. As processed by the authors: Later work found around 85 million unique TCR beta chains, with about 10 million shared. Using immunoSEQ multiplex PCR, the repertoire was profiled, and TCRdb retains in-frame clones only, with some absent. That table is the source of V, J and clone size, and D and trimming were worked out from the DNA. This table holds about 160,000 clones, nearly 80% found once. Germline V gives CDR1 LGHNA, CDR2 YSLEER. The CDR3 runs to 16 residues. Between the trimmed V and J ends, which lost 1 base and 4 bases, there was a span of 14 bases. Worth noting for this clone: Antigen unknown.

This sequence originates from a woman aged 50 to 60 in good health and CMV-seropositive. The chain carries TRBV4-3 and TRBJ1-3, with a possible D match to TRBD1 (6 bases). Sequenced input: PBMCs. The CDR3 DNA is TGCGCCAGCAGCCAAGGCAACAGGGTCCCGGGAAACACCATATATTTT. The encoded protein is CASSQGNRVPGNTIYF.